The subject of this entry is one TCR beta chain. The antigen remains unidentified. This sample is drawn from a study of OX40 agonist ivuxolimab in advanced cancers. The CDR3 is made up of 17 amino acids. V lost 3 bases, J lost 0 bases, and 8 bases stayed unmatched. Looked up from germline, CDR1 is SGHDT and CDR2 is YYEEEE. General study findings and limits: Clonal expansion was seen in CD4+ and CD8+ blood T cells by week 6 at 0.1 to 3.0 mg/kg. Specificity for antigen went undetermined in the expanded peripheral T cells.

Assay used: immunoSEQ multiplex PCR; TCRdb lists only in-frame clones, some missing. The table records 55,000 to 70,000 clones, around 83% of them present only once. The chain recombines TRBV5-6 with TRBJ2-7; TRBD2 matches 11 bases. This material consisted of CD4+ or CD8+ T cells sorted from blood, taken in a trial of the OX40 agonist ivuxolimab. The TCR sequence derives from an adult with an advanced solid tumor such as melanoma, head and neck, liver or kidney cancer. The CDR3 nucleotides read TGTGCCAGCAGCTGGATGGGACTAGCGGATTACTCCTACGAGCAGTACTTC. It is translated as CASSWMGLADYSYEQYF.